This passage covers 13 T cell receptor beta chains from one sample sequenced in a study of T-cell reconstitution after alpha-beta-depleted transplantation in children. Researchers prepared the TCRbeta library using unique molecular identifiers, the study reports. MiXCR, run by TCRdb on the PCR reads, gives a single entry per CDR3 protein. The data show fewer than 350,000 distinct CDR3 sequences, 10% seen once. The sequencing here drew on PBMCs, taken before TCRalphabeta/CD19-depleted stem cell transplant. These receptors originate from a boy under two years old with acute myeloid leukemia, due to receive a stem cell transplant.

This clonotype has at least ten counts. The rearrangement uses TRBV5-1 and TRBJ2-3, with a tentative D call TRBD2 (6 bases). The V end was cut by 0 bases, the J end by 2 bases, with 10 bases between. The CDR3 totals 15 residues. The germline gives CDR1 SGHRS, CDR2 YFSETQ. The CDR3 spells CASSLEGTLTDTQYF. CDR3 nucleotide sequence: TGCGCCAGCAGCTTGGAGGGGACTCTCACAGATACGCAGTATTTT.

A note on this clonotype: With a much larger clone just one base away, this may be a read error. The chain carries TRBV12-3 or TRBV12-4 and TRBJ2-1; D may be TRBD2 (5 bases). This CDR3 is 14 amino acids long. V was cut by 6 bases and J by 3 bases, with 12 bases left in between. CDR3 region: CASSSSSCYNEQFF. The DNA of the CDR3 is TGTGCCAGCAGCTCCTCTAGCTGCTACAATGAGCAGTTCTTC.

This clonotype was seen ten or more times. The rearrangement links TRBV15 to TRBJ2-2; 10 bases map to TRBD1. The trim removed 0 bases at V and 4 bases at J, leaving 5 bases unmatched. Germline V gene lookup returns CDR1 LNHNV and CDR2 YYDKDF (reference sequence). The CDR3 is made up of 17 amino acids. CDR3 in DNA: TGTGCCACCAGCAGAGATATAGGGACAGGGGCCACCGGGGAGCTGTTTTTT. Translation: CATSRDIGTGATGELFF.

This clonotype was observed a few times. This rearrangement joins TRBV4-3 to TRBJ2-3, with D unresolved. CDR3 length equals 16 residues. V lost 0 bases, J lost 3 bases, and 13 bases lay in between. Germline V gives CDR1 LGHNA, CDR2 YSLEER. The CDR3 nucleotides are TGCGCCAGCAGCCAAGACCCAGGTATCGGAACAGATACGCAGTATTTT. Its protein is CASSQDPGIGTDTQYF.

There are many counts of this clonotype. This chain joins TRBV20-1 and TRBJ1-6, with TRBD1 as a possible D gene (6 bases). V gave up 3 bases and J gave up 10 bases, with 13 bases separating them. The CDR3 has 13 residues. The germline gives CDR1 DFQATT, CDR2 SNEGSKA (reference sequence). The CDR3 DNA sequence: TGCAGTGCTAGGCAGGGGATACGCTCACCCCTCCACTTT. Protein product: CSARQGIRSPLHF.

Many counts were recorded for this clonotype. The chain carries TRBV12-5 and TRBJ2-7; D call uncertain. V gave up 1 base and J gave up 3 bases, with 4 bases separating them. Germline CDR1 LGHNT, CDR2 FRNRAP. The CDR3 length is 12 residues. The CDR3 sequence: CASGLGHYEQYF. For the CDR3, the DNA is TGTGCTAGTGGTTTGGGGCACTACGAGCAGTACTTC.

The chain is built from TRBV4-3 and TRBJ1-6; 8 nucleotides line up with TRBD1. In germline, CDR1 is LGHNA, CDR2 YSLEER. This CDR3 has 15 amino acids. Trimming took 0 bases from V and 7 from J; bases not matched to a gene: 2. CDR3 residues: CASSQDQGANSPLHF. CDR3 coding DNA: TGCGCCAGCAGCCAAGATCAGGGGGCGAATTCACCCCTCCACTTT.

Ten or more counts support this clonotype. The chain links TRBV5-1 to TRBJ1-5; 7 bases line up with TRBD1. V lost 5 bases and J lost 2; bases outside the gene matches: 10. The CDR3 has 16 residues. Germline V gene sequence: CDR1 SGHRS, CDR2 YFSETQ. CDR3 DNA sequence: TGCGCCAGCAGACCTGGGACCACAGGGGGCAATCAGCCCCAGCATTTT. It encodes CASRPGTTGGNQPQHF.

This clonotype showed up just a few times. This chain uses TRBV18 with TRBJ1-1; tentatively, D is TRBD1 (5 bases). V was trimmed by 0 bases and J by 9 bases, leaving 14 bases between them. The V gene's germline CDR1 is KGHSH and CDR2 LQKENI. The CDR3 is 14 amino acids. The CDR3 sequence: CASSPPVPTGQAFF. CDR3 DNA: TGTGCCAGCTCACCACCGGTCCCAACGGGACAAGCTTTCTTT.

This clonotype was counted a few times. The chain uses TRBV5-1 and TRBJ2-2; tentatively, D is TRBD2 (6 bases). Trimming removed 3 bases at V and 0 bases at J, with 12 bases between. The CDR3 is made up of 16 amino acids. CDR1 is SGHRS, CDR2 YFSETQ, per germline. The CDR3 coding sequence is TGCGCCAGCAGCTCCTATAGCGGCGCGAACACCGGGGAGCTGTTTTTT. It codes for CASSSYSGANTGELFF.

The table lists this clonotype with a few counts. The chain uses TRBV28 and TRBJ2-5; D is perhaps TRBD1 (6 bases). This CDR3 contains 13 residues. Germline loops: CDR1 MDHEN, CDR2 SYDVKM. The V gene lost 8 bases and the J gene lost 0 bases, with 10 bases spanning the gap. CDR3 loop: CASGWTDQETQYF. CDR3 DNA sequence: TGTGCCAGCGGTTGGACAGACCAAGAGACCCAGTACTTC.

The table lists this clonotype with many counts. The rearrangement uses TRBV29-1 and TRBJ2-1; no clear D gene. The CDR3 is 10 amino acids. Germline V gene sequence: CDR1 SQVTM, CDR2 ANQGSEA. V was trimmed by 4 bases and J by 8 bases, leaving 6 bases between them. The CDR3 DNA reads TGCAGCGTTGTGCGCTATGAGCAGTTCTTC. Protein product: CSVVRYEQFF.

This clonotype has at least ten counts. The V call is TRBV28, the J call TRBJ2-7, with 9 bases matching TRBD1. Losses at the gene ends were 4 bases for V and 1 base for J; bases not matched to a gene: 17. Germline values: CDR1 MDHEN, CDR2 SYDVKM. This CDR3 has 19 residues. The CDR3 sequence: CASSSAWTGAHMGSYEQYF. DNA of the CDR3: TGTGCCAGCAGTTCCGCATGGACAGGGGCCCACATGGGTTCCTACGAGCAGTACTTC. The full variable domain, with the rest looked up from reference TRBV28 and TRBJ2-7, is DVKVTQSSRYLVKRTGEKVFLECVQDMDHENMFWYRQDPGLGLRLIYFSYDVKMKEKGDIPEGYSVSREKKERFSLILESASTNQTSMYLCASSSAWTGAHMGSYEQYFGPGTRLTVT.